Detailed here is one TCR beta chain. Its antigen is unknown. The sample originates from a study of T cells in Graves' hyperthyroidism and ophthalmopathy. Study findings and constraints: Model predictions of ophthalmopathy came a median around 6.5 months before onset.

The germline V gene has CDR1 SGHRS and CDR2 YFSETQ. V lost 0 bases and J lost 10, with 11 bases in between. The CDR3 runs 13 residues. Amplification targeted TCR beta CDR3 regions from RNA transcripts. An initial round of RT-PCR targeting the TCR CDR3 relied on the HTBI primer set. TCRdb fed the multiplex PCR reads into MiXCR, producing one record per CDR3 protein. The sample records around 300,000 distinct CDR3 sequences, 15% to 20% being singletons. Input material: blood. This receptor was taken from a man aged 45 to 65 with Graves' ophthalmopathy. The chain carries TRBV5-1 and TRBJ2-1, with D tentatively TRBD2 (5 bases). In DNA form, the CDR3 reads TGCGCCAGCAGCTTGGCTGCAAGGGAGGAGCAGTTCTTC. The encoded protein is CASSLAAREEQFF.